Each of the 3 T cell receptor beta chains below was sequenced from the same sample in a study of cytomegalovirus exposure and HLA in healthy donors. Sequencing was performed with immunoSEQ multiplex PCR; in TCRdb, only in-frame clones are kept and a portion is missing. The sample carries about 130,000 clones, around 96% recorded once. Input material: PBMCs. The receptor source for this set is a man aged 18 to 30 in good health and CMV-seronegative.

CDR3 nucleotides: TGTGCCAGCAAAATTGGGGGGGCAAGCACAGATACGCAGTATTTT. Translating it yields CASKIGGASTDTQYF. The chain combines TRBV5-4 with TRBJ2-3; possibly TRBD2 for D (7 bases). V was clipped by 6 bases and J by 0 bases, with 14 bases between them. The germline V gene encodes CDR1 SGHNT and CDR2 YYREEE (reference sequence). This CDR3 spans 15 amino acids.

The chain links TRBV10-3 to TRBJ1-2, with 9 bases that match TRBD1. CDR1 and CDR2 (germline): ENHRY, SYGVKD. V trimming: 0 bases; J trimming: 2 bases; junction bases outside the gene matches: 4. The CDR3 is made up of 16 amino acids. CDR3: CAISESAGTGNYGYTF. CDR3 coding DNA: TGTGCCATCAGTGAGTCTGCCGGGACAGGGAACTATGGCTACACCTTC.

The CDR3 spells CASSVEVGLAGPSYNEQFF. The DNA for the CDR3 is TGTGCCAGCAGCGTAGAGGTAGGACTAGCGGGGCCATCCTACAATGAGCAGTTCTTC. The chain uses TRBV9 and TRBJ2-1, with TRBD2 identical over 12 bases. The CDR3 extends over 19 amino acids. Germline V gene sequence: CDR1 SGDLS, CDR2 YYNGEE. V was pared by 0 bases and J by 1 base, with 8 bases of the junction left unmatched.